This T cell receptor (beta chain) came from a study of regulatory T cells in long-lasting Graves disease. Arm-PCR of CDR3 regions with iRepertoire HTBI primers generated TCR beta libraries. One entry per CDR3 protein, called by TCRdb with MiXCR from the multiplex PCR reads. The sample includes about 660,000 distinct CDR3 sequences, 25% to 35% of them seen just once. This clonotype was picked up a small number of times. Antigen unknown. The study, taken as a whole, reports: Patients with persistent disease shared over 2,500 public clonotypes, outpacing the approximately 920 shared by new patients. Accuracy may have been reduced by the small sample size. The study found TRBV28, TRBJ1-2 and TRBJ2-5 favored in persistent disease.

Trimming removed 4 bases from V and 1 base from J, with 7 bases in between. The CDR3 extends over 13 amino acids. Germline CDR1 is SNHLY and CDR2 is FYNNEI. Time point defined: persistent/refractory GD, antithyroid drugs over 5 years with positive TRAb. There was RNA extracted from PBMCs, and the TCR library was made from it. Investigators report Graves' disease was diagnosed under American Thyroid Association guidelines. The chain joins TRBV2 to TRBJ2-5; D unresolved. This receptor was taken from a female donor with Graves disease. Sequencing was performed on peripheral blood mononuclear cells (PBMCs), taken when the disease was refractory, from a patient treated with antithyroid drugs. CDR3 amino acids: CASSVVSQETQYF. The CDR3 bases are TGTGCCAGCAGTGTAGTCAGCCAAGAGACCCAGTACTTC.